This entry lists 30 T cell receptor beta chains sequenced from one sample in a study of human T cells and chemical hapten exposure. One entry per CDR3 protein results from TCRdb running MiXCR on the RACE reads. The sample shows roughly 200,000 distinct CDR3 sequences, 24% of them seen only once. Time point given: patch test 3, about 24 weeks after DPC sensitization. Noted treatment: therapeutic diphenylcyclopropenone sensitization with weekly scalp DPC. The starting material was whole blood, obtained in connection with sensitization to the hapten diphenylcyclopropenone (DPC). The source is a woman aged 40-49 years with alopecia areata. Some clones in this sample may be carry-over from other donors' samples.

The chain employs TRBV4-2 and TRBJ1-2; unclear D gene. The CDR3 runs to 14 residues. Trimming stripped 0 bases from V and 8 bases from J, with 13 bases between. Germline CDR1 LGHNA, CDR2 YNFKEQ. This CDR3 reads CASSQDIGSGGYTF. The CDR3 DNA reads as TGTGCCAGCAGCCAAGATATAGGGTCCGGCGGCTACACCTTC.

This chain connects TRBV14 to TRBJ2-7, with a tentative D call TRBD2 (5 bases). Germline-derived CDR1 and CDR2 are SGHDN and FVKESK. The CDR3 length is 17 residues. Between the trimmed V and J ends, which lost 1 base and 1 base, there was a span of 17 bases. The CDR3 sequence: CASSQVASSTRSYEQYF. CDR3 DNA sequence: TGTGCCAGCAGCCAAGTAGCGTCGTCCACACGGTCCTACGAGCAGTACTTC.

The CDR3 DNA reads TGCAGTGCTAGGAGAGACTATGGGGTTCGCACTGAAGCTTTCTTT. As protein: CSARRDYGVRTEAFF. This sequence joins TRBV20-1 and TRBJ1-1; D not resolved. Germline-derived CDR1 and CDR2 are DFQATT and SNEGSKA (reference sequence). The germline V and J ends were trimmed by 3 bases and 4 bases, with 18 bases remaining between them. The CDR3 consists of 15 residues.

CDR3 region: CASSEAPAGADTQYF. As DNA, the CDR3 is TGTGCCAGCAGTGAAGCTCCAGCGGGAGCAGATACGCAGTATTTT. The V call is TRBV6-1, the J call TRBJ2-3; 8 bases are shared with TRBD2. Germline V gives CDR1 MNHNS, CDR2 SASEGT. There are 15 residues in the CDR3. With V trimmed by 0 bases and J by 4 bases, 3 bases remained unmatched.

This clonotype was seen just once. The V and J genes are TRBV5-6 and TRBJ2-7; 8 positions match TRBD2. The V segment lost 5 bases and the J segment 7 bases; nucleotides outside the gene matches: 11. CDR3 size: 14 residues. CDR1 is SGHDT and CDR2 is YYEEEE in the germline V gene. CDR3 coding DNA: TGTGCCAGCAGGATGAGCGGGAGCTTGGAGGAGCAGTACTTC. Protein sequence: CASRMSGSLEEQYF.

At least ten counts were recorded for this clonotype. The chain recombines TRBV4-2 with TRBJ2-7, with TRBD2 matching 12 bases. Germline CDR1 and CDR2: LGHNA and YNFKEQ. Trimming removed 3 bases from V and 4 bases from J; junction bases left unmatched: 1. The CDR3 loop spans 14 amino acids. CDR3 DNA sequence: TGTGCCAGCAGCCAGGGGACTAGCGGGTACGAGCAGTACTTC. This codes for CASSQGTSGYEQYF.

CDR3 nucleotide sequence: TGTGCCAGCAGTTTTATCCGTGAGCAGTTCTTC. This gives the protein CASSFIREQFF. The V call is TRBV28, the J call TRBJ2-1, with D hard to call. The CDR3 is 11 residues long. V lost 3 bases and J lost 9, with 6 bases in between. From germline, CDR1 is MDHEN and CDR2 SYDVKM.

This clonotype was counted ten times or more. This rearrangement joins TRBV29-1 to TRBJ2-1, with D perhaps TRBD2 (6 bases). V lost 3 bases and J 6 bases, leaving 12 bases between the germline ends. The germline V gene has CDR1 SQVTM and CDR2 ANQGSEA. This CDR3 has 13 amino acids. Here the CDR3 reads CSVDLAGRNEQFF. The CDR3 DNA follows: TGCAGCGTTGACTTGGCGGGACGCAATGAGCAGTTCTTC.

The rearrangement uses TRBV7-9 and TRBJ1-2, with 7 bases identical to TRBD1. V shed 5 bases, J shed 2 bases, and the junction held 8 bases outside the gene matches. Per germline, CDR1 SEHNR and CDR2 FQNEAQ (reference sequence). The CDR3 extends over 15 amino acids. In DNA, the CDR3 is TGTGCCAGCAGCCAATGGGACAGTGAAAACTATGGCTACACCTTC. As protein: CASSQWDSENYGYTF. The variable domain in full, with the rest retrieved from reference TRBV7-9 and TRBJ1-2, is DTGVSQNPRHKITKRGQNVTFRCDPISEHNRLYWYRQTLGQGPEFLTYFQNEAQLEKSRLLSDRFSAERPKGSFSTLEIQRTEQGDSAMYLCASSQWDSENYGYTFGSGTRLTVV.

Only a few counts were recorded for this clonotype. V is TRBV5-1 and J is TRBJ1-1; 8 nucleotides agree with TRBD1. The germline V gene has CDR1 SGHRS and CDR2 YFSETQ. Unmatched junction bases numbered 7, after V lost 3 bases and J lost 3 bases. The CDR3 contains 15 residues. The DNA for the CDR3 is TGCGCCAGCAGCTGGAAGACAGGGGCGGACACTGAAGCTTTCTTT. This translates into CASSWKTGADTEAFF.

The gene calls are TRBV5-1 and TRBJ2-1, with 10 positions matching TRBD1. Looked up from germline, CDR1 is SGHRS and CDR2 is YFSETQ. The CDR3 runs 15 residues. V gave up 7 bases and J gave up 0 bases; unmatched junction bases: 4. The CDR3 reads CASRGQGDSYNEQFF. In DNA form, the CDR3 reads TGCGCCAGCCGAGGACAGGGGGACTCCTACAATGAGCAGTTCTTC.

The V and J genes are TRBV7-2 and TRBJ2-3, with 9 nucleotides matching TRBD1. The CDR3 loop spans 17 amino acids. The junction had 4 bases not matched to a gene; V was cut back by 0 bases and J by 0 bases. The germline V gene has CDR1 SGHTA and CDR2 FQGNSA. CDR3 bases: TGTGCCAGCAGCTTAGCGCTTGGGACAGGGAGCACAGATACGCAGTATTTT. It codes for CASSLALGTGSTDTQYF.

V is TRBV2 and J is TRBJ2-7; the D is unclear. Trimming cost V 1 base and J 5 bases, with 3 bases left between them. This CDR3 comprises 11 residues. From germline, CDR1 is SNHLY and CDR2 FYNNEI. CDR3 DNA: TGTGCCAGCAGTGAAGACCACGAGCAGTACTTC. Residues: CASSEDHEQYF.

V is TRBV7-9 and J is TRBJ2-3; 7 positions agree with TRBD1. This CDR3 has 13 amino acids. Germline lookup yields CDR1 SEHNR and CDR2 FQNEAQ (reference sequence). V lost 8 bases to trimming and J lost 4 bases; unmatched junction nucleotides: 6. Written as DNA, the CDR3 is TGTGCCAGCGAGACAGGGATGTCAGATACGCAGTATTTT. This sequence encodes CASETGMSDTQYF.

The chain is built from TRBV28 and TRBJ2-5, with unresolved D. The CDR3 has 12 amino acids. The V end was cut by 2 bases, the J end by 1 base, with 2 bases between. The V gene's germline CDR1 is MDHEN and CDR2 SYDVKM. CDR3 nucleotide sequence: TGTGCCAGCAGTTTACGCCAAGAGACCCAGTACTTC. It encodes CASSLRQETQYF.

This chain joins TRBV12-3 or TRBV12-4 and TRBJ2-3, with a possible D match to TRBD2 (6 bases). The V end lost 6 bases, the J end lost 0 bases, and 10 bases lay between the germline ends. This CDR3 has 14 amino acids. The DNA for the CDR3 is TGTGCCAGCAGGGCGGGACCCAGCACAGATACGCAGTATTTT. Amino acid sequence: CASRAGPSTDTQYF.

In nucleotides, the CDR3 is TGTGCCAGCAGTTATGCAGGGGCCAAGCGAGAGACCCAGTACTTC. It is translated as CASSYAGAKRETQYF. V and J are TRBV6-2 or TRBV6-3 and TRBJ2-5; the D gene is possibly TRBD1 (6 bases). Between the trimmed V and J ends, which lost 3 bases and 4 bases, there was a span of 15 bases. The CDR3 sequence is 15 residues long. Germline loops: CDR1 MNHEY, CDR2 SVGEGT.

V and J are TRBV7-9 and TRBJ1-5; 12 nucleotides align to TRBD1. This CDR3 has 17 amino acids. J was trimmed by 4 bases and V by 0 bases; bases with no gene match: 4. CDR1 is SEHNR and CDR2 is FQNEAQ in the germline V gene (reference sequence). In DNA form, the CDR3 reads TGTGCCAGCAGCTTAGCGGTGGGACAGGGGGCGAATCAGCCCCAGCATTTT. It yields the protein CASSLAVGQGANQPQHF.

In its sample, this clonotype was seen a few times. This chain links TRBV11-1 with TRBJ2-6, with 10 bases fitting TRBD1. The length of the CDR3 is 14 residues. Losses at the gene ends were 5 bases for V and 8 bases for J; bases not matched to a gene: 3. CDR1 is SGHAT, CDR2 FQDESV, per germline (reference sequence). The CDR3 loop reads CASSATGGSNVLTF. CDR3 bases: TGTGCCAGCAGCGCGACAGGGGGCTCCAACGTCCTGACTTTC.

This clonotype was observed a handful of times. CDR3 coding DNA: TGTGCCAGCGGATGGTCCGACGCAAAACTGTTTTTT. It yields the protein CASGWSDAKLFF. The chain recombines TRBV6-2 or TRBV6-3 with TRBJ1-4, with D hard to call. CDR3 length equals 12 residues. Per the germline V gene, CDR1 is MNHEY and CDR2 is SVGEGT. The ends were cut back, 8 bases at V and 10 bases at J, with 14 bases in the middle.

V usage is TRBV30 and J usage is TRBJ2-1; no reliable D call. The germline V gene has CDR1 GTSNPN and CDR2 SVGIG (reference sequence). CDR3 length equals 13 residues. The ends were cut back, 2 bases at V and 0 bases at J, with 5 bases in the middle. DNA for the CDR3: TGTGCCTGGAGTCGTAGCTCCTACAATGAGCAGTTCTTC. Amino acid sequence: CAWSRSSYNEQFF.

The chain combines TRBV7-2 with TRBJ2-5; 7 bases match TRBD1. The CDR3 spans 13 residues. Germline values: CDR1 SGHTA, CDR2 FQGNSA. The junction had 5 bases not matched to a gene; V was cut back by 8 bases and J by 2 bases. CDR3 DNA: TGTGCCAGCGGCAGGGGGTATCAAGAGACCCAGTACTTC. This codes for CASGRGYQETQYF.

In this sample, this clonotype turned up many times. This sequence joins TRBV29-1 and TRBJ2-1; TRBD2 matches 10 bases. In germline, CDR1 is SQVTM, CDR2 ANQGSEA. The CDR3 runs 13 residues. V shed 8 bases and J 6 bases; nucleotides not matched to a gene: 7. For the CDR3, the DNA is TGCAGCATGGTGGGACTAGCGTTCAATGAGCAGTTCTTC. Translated: CSMVGLAFNEQFF.

This clonotype turned up a few times. The chain is built from TRBV28 and TRBJ1-6; TRBD1 matches at 11 bases. The CDR3 runs 17 residues. With 5 bases clipped from V and 3 bases from J, the junction kept 6 bases outside the gene matches. Per germline, CDR1 MDHEN and CDR2 SYDVKM. The CDR3 protein is CASSMLGQGVYNSPLHF. CDR3 coding DNA: TGTGCCAGCAGTATGTTGGGACAGGGGGTCTATAATTCACCCCTCCACTTT.

This chain uses TRBV4-2 with TRBJ2-2; TRBD1 agrees at 9 bases. Trimming removed 4 bases from V and 0 bases from J; junction bases left unmatched: 3. The CDR3 is 16 amino acids. Germline CDR1 LGHNA, CDR2 YNFKEQ. The CDR3 DNA sequence: TGTGCCAGCAGCCCCGGGACAGGGACGAACACCGGGGAGCTGTTTTTT. The encoded protein is CASSPGTGTNTGELFF.

The chain carries TRBV5-1 and TRBJ2-1, with 7 bases matching TRBD2. Germline V gives CDR1 SGHRS, CDR2 YFSETQ. V trimming: 0 bases; J trimming: 5 bases; junction bases outside the gene matches: 5. The CDR3 is 15 amino acids. DNA of the CDR3: TGCGCCAGCAGCTTGGGTCCGGGGGGAGACAATGAGCAGTTCTTC. Translating it yields CASSLGPGGDNEQFF.

V and J are TRBV11-3 and TRBJ2-1; 9 bases agree with TRBD2. The length of the CDR3 is 15 residues. Germline CDR1 SGHNT, CDR2 YENEEA. Trimming cost V 5 bases and J 6 bases; bases outside gene matches: 8. The CDR3 coding sequence is TGTGCCAGCAGCCGCCTGGGACTAGCTCCCAATGAGCAGTTCTTC. It translates to CASSRLGLAPNEQFF.

This chain joins TRBV5-1 and TRBJ2-3, with a tentative D call TRBD2 (5 bases). The CDR3 contains 15 residues. CDR1 SGHRS and CDR2 YFSETQ come from the germline V gene. Trimming stripped 2 bases from V and 5 bases from J, with 15 bases between. The CDR3: CASSLLGLDVDTQYF. The DNA for the CDR3 is TGCGCCAGCAGCTTACTAGGGCTAGACGTAGATACGCAGTATTTT. Combining the CDR3 with reference TRBV5-1 and TRBJ2-3 gives the whole variable domain KAGVTQTPRYLIKTRGQQVTLSCSPISGHRSVSWYQQTPGQGLQFLFEYFSETQRNKGNFPGRFSGRQFSNSRSEMNVSTLELGDSALYLCASSLLGLDVDTQYFGPGTRLTVL.

This clonotype was picked up many times. V usage is TRBV29-1 and J usage is TRBJ2-7; 8 positions match TRBD2. Germline V CDR1 and CDR2: SQVTM, ANQGSEA. V shed 3 bases, J shed 4 bases, and the junction held 5 bases outside the gene matches. This CDR3 spans 13 amino acids. The CDR3 nucleotides read TGCAGCGTTGAGGCGGGAGGAGGGTACGAGCAGTACTTC. This sequence encodes CSVEAGGGYEQYF.

This chain joins TRBV3-1 and TRBJ1-1; D uncertain. The CDR3 length is 14 residues. Germline values: CDR1 LGHDT, CDR2 YNNKEL (reference sequence). With 0 bases removed from V and 2 bases from J, the gap between germline ends came to 7 bases. The CDR3 loop is CASSQDVANTEAFF. The CDR3 nucleotides read TGTGCCAGCAGCCAAGATGTGGCTAACACTGAAGCTTTCTTT.